One sample yielded the 21 T cell receptor beta chains listed below, sequenced in a study of beta chain features in type 1 diabetes. No antigen is known for these receptors. As every portion of the isolated RNA was reverse transcribed, the sequencing read expressed TCRB transcripts. Measured with immunoSEQ multiplex PCR; TCRdb has only the in-frame clones, and not every one. The sample yields about 160,000 clones, 7.5% to 9.5% seen once. Study-wide results and limits: Across all four CD4+ subsets, people with type 1 diabetes showed modestly shorter TCRB CDR3s.

Input material: central memory CD4+ T cells from blood. The source is a woman aged 18-35 years with type 1 diabetes.

The V gene is TRBV19, the J gene TRBJ2-5; 7 bases match TRBD1. The germline CDR1 and CDR2 sequences are LNHDA and SQIVND (reference sequence). Losses at the gene ends were 6 bases for V and 5 bases for J; bases not matched to a gene: 9. The CDR3 is 14 residues long. For the CDR3, the DNA is TGTGCCAGTAGACAGAGGGGGCTGATCGAGACCCAGTACTTC. The encoded protein is CASRQRGLIETQYF.

The V gene is TRBV19, the J gene TRBJ1-5; 7 nucleotides line up with TRBD1. Trimming removed 7 bases from V and 1 base from J; junction bases left unmatched: 10. The CDR3 runs 16 residues. Germline V gene sequence: CDR1 LNHDA, CDR2 SQIVND (reference sequence). The DNA of the CDR3 is TGTGCCAGTAACACACCCGGGGACAGCAGCAATCAGCCCCAGCATTTT. Encoded protein: CASNTPGDSSNQPQHF.

There are a few counts of this clone. The rearrangement links TRBV19 to TRBJ1-4, with D possibly matching TRBD1 (6 bases). The CDR3 length is 12 residues. CDR1 is LNHDA and CDR2 is SQIVND in the germline V gene (reference sequence). Trimming cost V 7 bases and J 6 bases, with 9 bases left between them. For the CDR3, the DNA is TGTGCCAGTAACGCAGGGGATGAAAAACTGTTTTTT. Translated, it gives CASNAGDEKLFF.

There are a few counts of this clone. V and J are TRBV7-3 and TRBJ2-1; TRBD2 matches 8 bases. After removal of 1 base from V and 8 bases from J, the junction contained 10 bases not matched to a gene. The germline CDR1 and CDR2 sequences are SGHTA and FQGTGA. This CDR3 is 16 amino acids long. CDR3 nucleotide sequence: TGTGCCAGCAGCTTAAGGTCTGGCGGGAGGTTCGATGAGCAGTTCTTC. Its translation is CASSLRSGGRFDEQFF.

This clone has a handful of counts. This chain joins TRBV7-2 and TRBJ2-2; D ambiguous. V shed 5 bases and J shed 1 base, with 8 bases lying between them. Germline loops: CDR1 SGHTA, CDR2 FQGNSA. The CDR3 is 14 residues long. This CDR3 is CASSIHRNTGELFF. CDR3 DNA sequence: TGTGCCAGCAGCATCCACAGGAACACCGGGGAGCTGTTTTTT.

The chain joins TRBV5-1 to TRBJ2-1; D might be TRBD2 (6 bases). This CDR3 is 16 amino acids long. From germline, CDR1 is SGHRS and CDR2 YFSETQ. The V end was cut by 0 bases, the J end by 0 bases, with 10 bases between. The CDR3 loop reads CASSLAAGSSYNEQFF. CDR3 sequence (DNA): TGCGCCAGCAGCTTGGCGGCGGGGAGCTCCTACAATGAGCAGTTCTTC. The full variable domain, rest sourced from reference TRBV5-1 and TRBJ2-1, is KAGVTQTPRYLIKTRGQQVTLSCSPISGHRSVSWYQQTPGQGLQFLFEYFSETQRNKGNFPGRFSGRQFSNSRSEMNVSTLELGDSALYLCASSLAAGSSYNEQFFGPGTRLTVL.

This clone was detected a few times. The CDR3: CATGTGWSGELFF. The DNA for the CDR3 is TGTGCCACGGGGACAGGGTGGTCCGGGGAGCTGTTTTTT. The rearrangement uses TRBV15 and TRBJ2-2, with 9 bases matching TRBD1. Germline lookup yields CDR1 LNHNV and CDR2 YYDKDF (reference sequence). V was clipped by 9 bases and J by 6 bases; unmatched bases: 5. This CDR3 has 13 residues.

The chain couples TRBV28 to TRBJ1-1; TRBD1 agrees at 8 bases. V shed 6 bases and J 1 base; nucleotides not matched to a gene: 7. The CDR3 spans 15 residues. Germline-derived CDR1 and CDR2 are MDHEN and SYDVKM. The DNA for the CDR3 is TGTGCCAGCAGCCCCCTTGGACAGGGGAACACTGAAGCTTTCTTT. Its translation is CASSPLGQGNTEAFF.

This sequence joins TRBV7-3 and TRBJ2-3; a weak D match, TRBD2 (7 bases). Germline-derived CDR1 and CDR2 are SGHTA and FQGTGA. Trimming left V 2 bases short and J 4 bases short, with 10 bases between. The CDR3 runs 14 residues. The DNA of the CDR3 is TGTGCCAGCAGCTTAGCGGGGGCGTCAGATACGCAGTATTTT. Translated: CASSLAGASDTQYF.

The chain is built from TRBV5-1 and TRBJ2-5, with TRBD2 as a possible D gene (6 bases). Germline V CDR1 and CDR2: SGHRS, YFSETQ. The V end lost 0 bases, the J end lost 3 bases, and 12 bases lay between the germline ends. The CDR3 totals 15 residues. CDR3: CASSLAGVAEETQYF. CDR3 DNA: TGCGCCAGCAGCTTGGCTGGAGTAGCGGAAGAGACCCAGTACTTC.

The chain uses TRBV6-5 and TRBJ1-5; D uncertain. Trimming removed 0 bases from V and 6 bases from J, with 15 bases in between. Germline V gives CDR1 MNHEY, CDR2 SVGAGI. This CDR3 has 16 amino acids. The CDR3 here is CASSYSTPKVGQPQHF. Written as DNA, the CDR3 is TGTGCCAGCAGTTACTCGACACCTAAAGTGGGTCAGCCCCAGCATTTT.

This clone was counted between two and nine times. The CDR3 here is CASSPTTGTRSDIQYF. In nucleotides, the CDR3 is TGTGCCAGCAGCCCGACCACCGGGACTAGGAGTGACATTCAGTACTTC. The chain links TRBV11-2 to TRBJ2-4; 8 positions match TRBD2. This CDR3 spans 16 amino acids. Germline values: CDR1 SGHAT, CDR2 FQNNGV. V shed 5 bases, J shed 8 bases, and the junction held 14 bases outside the gene matches.

CDR3 amino acids: CASSLLLAGVGQYF. DNA of the CDR3: TGTGCCAGCAGTTTATTACTAGCGGGAGTAGGGCAGTACTTC. The chain joins TRBV27 to TRBJ2-7, with 11 bases matching TRBD2. J gave up 9 bases and V 1 base, and 5 bases lay outside the gene matches. The CDR3 spans 14 residues. From germline, CDR1 is MNHEY and CDR2 SMNVEV (reference sequence).

This clone was counted a few times. The rearrangement joins TRBV19 to TRBJ2-2, with D perhaps TRBD2 (6 bases). Germline V gene data show CDR1 as LNHDA and CDR2 as SQIVND (reference sequence). This CDR3 comprises 15 residues. Trimming left V 5 bases short and J 5 bases short, with 15 bases between. The CDR3 DNA reads as TGTGCCAGTAGTTCCGGGGGAGTGAGTACCGGGGAGCTGTTTTTT. Its translation is CASSSGGVSTGELFF.

The V call is TRBV4-3, the J call TRBJ2-1, with D tentatively TRBD2 (6 bases). This CDR3 comprises 15 residues. The V end was cut by 0 bases, the J end by 3 bases, with 9 bases between. Germline V gene lookup returns CDR1 LGHNA and CDR2 YSLEER. Here the CDR3 reads CASSQEAGNYNEQFF. DNA of the CDR3: TGCGCCAGCAGCCAAGAGGCGGGAAACTACAATGAGCAGTTCTTC.

V is TRBV13 and J is TRBJ2-5; 9 bases map to TRBD2. The J call may be in error: the DNA end matches TRBJ2-7 better. Germline V lookup: CDR1 PRHDT, CDR2 FYEKMQ (reference sequence). CDR3 length: 15 amino acids. CDR3 in amino acids: CASSSQEAGGYEQYF. The DNA of the CDR3 is TGTGCCAGCAGCTCCCAAGAAGCGGGGGGATACGAGCAGTACTTC.

The chain employs TRBV15 and TRBJ2-1; weak D call: TRBD1 (5 bases). Per the germline V gene, CDR1 is LNHNV and CDR2 is YYDKDF (reference sequence). The CDR3 length is 15 residues. Between the trimmed V and J ends, which lost 1 base and 6 bases, there was a span of 13 bases. The CDR3 is CATSRAMAGLNEQFF. The DNA of the CDR3 is TGTGCCACCAGCAGAGCGATGGCAGGGCTCAATGAGCAGTTCTTC.

V is TRBV27 and J is TRBJ2-7; 12 bases are shared with TRBD2. CDR1 is MNHEY and CDR2 is SMNVEV in the germline V gene (reference sequence). This CDR3 comprises 14 residues. J was trimmed by 4 bases and V by 8 bases; bases with no gene match: 6. CDR3 in amino acids: CASLPSGRGYEQYF. CDR3 DNA sequence: TGTGCCAGCCTTCCTAGCGGGAGGGGATACGAGCAGTACTTC.

This clone was picked up a small number of times. The rearrangement uses TRBV6-1 and TRBJ2-1; 7 bases fit TRBD1. V shed 9 bases and J 4 bases; nucleotides not matched to a gene: 6. The CDR3 has 13 residues. Germline lookup yields CDR1 MNHNS and CDR2 SASEGT. CDR3 nucleotide sequence: TGTGCCAGTAGGACAGGAGCGTACAATGAGCAGTTCTTC. This encodes CASRTGAYNEQFF.

The chain is built from TRBV5-4 and TRBJ1-3; D unresolved. V lost 10 bases to trimming and J lost 0 bases, with 11 bases between them. The CDR3 is 13 residues long. In germline, CDR1 is SGHNT, CDR2 YYREEE (reference sequence). The CDR3 DNA sequence: TGTGCCCTACGGAACAGCTCTGGAAACACCATATATTTT. It encodes CALRNSSGNTIYF.

This clone was picked up a small number of times. The rearrangement links TRBV25-1 to TRBJ2-5; 7 bases map to TRBD1. CDR3 size: 15 residues. Trimming cost V 3 bases and J 1 base; bases outside gene matches: 5. Germline V lookup: CDR1 MGHDK, CDR2 SYGVNS. This CDR3 reads CASSDVGTAQETQYF. CDR3 DNA: TGTGCCAGCAGTGATGTCGGGACAGCCCAAGAGACCCAGTACTTC.